The sequence of this T cell receptor (beta chain) was determined in a study of human T cells and chemical hapten exposure (dated by TCRdb to about 2021). For the study in its entirety: For sensitization, 2% DPC in acetone was applied to an approximately 2 cm by approximately 2 cm area of upper inner arm skin. Patients additionally received weekly therapeutic DPC doses to the scalp throughout the approximately 25-week study period. Patch testing was done on the upper back using Finn chambers containing 0.01% DPC, and results were scored after 6 days according to International Contact Dermatitis Research Group standards. The mostly female patient cohort included alopecia areata with under or over 50% scalp involvement, alopecia totalis and alopecia universalis. The libraries were sequenced as a pool, and the TCR yield per sample differed mostly because of small variations in library volumes within the pool. This study followed changes in the peripheral blood TCR repertoire in vivo during primary and secondary sensitization of alopecia patients to the hapten diphenylcyclopropenone (DPC). Patient blood was sampled pre-sensitization (week 0) and at 2, 6 and about 24 weeks after DPC sensitization. Blood for TCR sequencing was provided by twenty-nine alopecia patients at one to four time points (pre-sensitization, 2, 6 and 24 weeks). Study-level results and caveats: Significantly more large CDR3 similarity clusters were formed by expanded TCRs than by pre-sensitization or healthy control sets, consistent with antigen-driven responses. Because all patients had alopecia, a presumed autoimmune disease, the immune response of the patients might differ from that of healthy individuals. DPC sensitization did not change the number of TCRs with a frequency above 1 in 1000, and there was no evidence of changes in global repertoire structure. Repeated subsampling changed both the strength of the expansion versus patch-test correlation and the threshold at which that correlation became significant. A positive correlation was found between the number of PT1 expanded TCRs and patch test score, with significance reached at thresholds 8, 16 and 32 but not 4.

Receptors were amplified or captured by RACE. TCRdb lists the instrument as NextSeq 500. During library preparation, unique molecular identifiers were attached to individual cDNA molecules so that TCRs could be counted quantitatively and reproducibly. For every blood RNA sample, sequencing covered both the TCR alpha and TCR beta chains. In the authors' own workflow: The median number of TCRs per sample was 95,638, ranging from about 23,224 to 700,000. The Decombinator software suite was used to annotate V, J and CDR3 in the TCR reads. Every sample was subsampled to the same number of TCRs (28,000) for the PS versus PT1 abundance plots. Expanded TCRs were defined as absent before sensitization and observed at least eight times at the 2-week time point. Clones were called with MiXCR by TCRdb after fastp trimmed the public reads at Q25, and only in-frame beta chains were retained. Records with the same CDR3 protein are collapsed into one entry carrying the most frequent genes and DNA. The V and J calls shown here were made by TCRdb, not taken from the authors' results. This sample has under 90,000 distinct CDR3 sequences in its table, and 8.5% of those were observed once. Together, the top ten hold about 3.5% of the sample.

What this sample's time point label stands for: patch test 2, 6 weeks after DPC sensitization. The treatment or condition label for this specimen denotes: therapeutic diphenylcyclopropenone sensitization with weekly scalp DPC. At every patch-test visit, the blood draw took place before the patch test was put on. Eligible patients were aged 18 to 70, diagnosed with alopecia, deemed suitable for DPC therapy, and excluded if pregnant. Total RNA was extracted from unfractionated whole blood that had been collected in Tempus Blood RNA tubes. V and J are truncated by 0 bases and 7 bases respectively, leaving an intervening sequence of 9 bases. CDR1 is given as MNHEY and CDR2 as SVGAGI, both from the germline V gene. The CDR3 sequence holds 13 residues, the cysteine and phenylalanine included. CDR3 DNA only is kept here, 39 bases in frame from base 1. This clonotype was seen repeatedly, ten times or more. It lacks a known antigen. Base-call qualities are not available, and no considerably larger clone is one nucleotide away.

The TCR sequence derives from a woman in her fifties or sixties with alopecia areata. Some clones in this sample may be carry-over from other donors' samples. Sequencing was performed on whole blood, taken in connection with sensitization to the hapten diphenylcyclopropenone (DPC). In this chain, TRBV6-5 is recombined with TRBJ1-1, with the D gene too uncertain to name. The DNA sequence is TGTGCCAGCAGTTACTCGATTTCGGGTGAAGCTTTCTTT. Translated, this is CASSYSISGEAFF.